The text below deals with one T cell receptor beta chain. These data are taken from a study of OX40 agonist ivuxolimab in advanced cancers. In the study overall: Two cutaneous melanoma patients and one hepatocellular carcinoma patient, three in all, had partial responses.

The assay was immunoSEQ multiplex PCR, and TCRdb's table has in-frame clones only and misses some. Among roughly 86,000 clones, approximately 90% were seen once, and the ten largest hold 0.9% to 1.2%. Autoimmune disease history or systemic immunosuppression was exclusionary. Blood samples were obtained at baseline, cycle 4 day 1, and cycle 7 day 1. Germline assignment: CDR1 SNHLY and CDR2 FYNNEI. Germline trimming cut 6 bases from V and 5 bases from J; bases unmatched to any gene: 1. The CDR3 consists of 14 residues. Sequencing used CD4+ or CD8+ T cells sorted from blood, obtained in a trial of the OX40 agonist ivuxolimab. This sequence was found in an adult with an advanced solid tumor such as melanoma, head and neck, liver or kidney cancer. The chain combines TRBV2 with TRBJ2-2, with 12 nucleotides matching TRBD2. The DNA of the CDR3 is TGTGCCAGCAGGACTAGCGGGAGTACCGGGGAGCTGTTTTTT. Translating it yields CASRTSGSTGELFF.